This T cell receptor beta chain was identified in a study of T cells in Graves' hyperthyroidism and ophthalmopathy. TCR beta CDR3 sequences were amplified from RNA transcripts. In the first-round RT-PCR of the TCR CDR3, the HTBI primer set was used. TCRdb redid the calling of the multiplex PCR reads with MiXCR, one entry per CDR3 protein. The sample lists about 760,000 distinct CDR3 sequences; approximately 40% were seen once. Study findings and constraints: In blood, most of the thyroid clonotypes expanded above 0.001 were also present.

To note about this clonotype: Its antigen is currently unknown.

Exclusion of patients followed from uncontrolled infection, other autoimmune disease, pregnancy or lactation. From approximately 9.3 ml of fresh peripheral blood, PBMCs were isolated. The sequence came from a woman aged 40 to 55 with Graves' hyperthyroidism. The material sequenced was blood.

The CDR3 sequence: CASSLRDRGRKNEKLFF. The CDR3 DNA is TGTGCCAGCAGCTTACGGGACAGGGGGCGGAAAAATGAAAAACTGTTTTTT. The chain is built from TRBV7-9 and TRBJ1-4; 12 positions match TRBD1. CDR3 size: 17 residues. The germline V gene has CDR1 SEHNR and CDR2 FQNEAQ (reference sequence). The trim removed 2 bases at V and 5 bases at J, leaving 6 bases unmatched.